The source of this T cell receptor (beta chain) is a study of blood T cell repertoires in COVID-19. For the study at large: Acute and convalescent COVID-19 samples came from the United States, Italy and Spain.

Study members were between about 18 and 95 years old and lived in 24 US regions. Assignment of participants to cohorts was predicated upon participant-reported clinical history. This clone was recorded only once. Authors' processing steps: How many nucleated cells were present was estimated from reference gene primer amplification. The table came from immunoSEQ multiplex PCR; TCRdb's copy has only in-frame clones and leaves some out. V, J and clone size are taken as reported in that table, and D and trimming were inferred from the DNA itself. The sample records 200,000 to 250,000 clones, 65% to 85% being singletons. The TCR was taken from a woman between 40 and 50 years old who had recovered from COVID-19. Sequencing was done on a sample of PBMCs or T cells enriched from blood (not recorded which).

The CDR3 DNA sequence: TGTGCCAGCAGCGTCGGGACAGACTACGAGCAGTACTTC. It codes for CASSVGTDYEQYF. The V gene is TRBV7-9, the J gene TRBJ2-7; TRBD1 agrees at 7 bases. The CDR3 runs 13 residues. V lost 5 bases to trimming and J lost 3 bases; unmatched junction nucleotides: 4. Germline lookup yields CDR1 SEHNR and CDR2 FQNEAQ (reference sequence).